These T cell receptor beta chains were read from a single sample in a study of T cell repertoires in cytomegalovirus infection. TCRdb redid the calling of the reads with MiXCR, one entry per CDR3 protein. The profile shows fewer than 550,000 distinct CDR3 sequences, approximately 11% of them singletons. Sequenced input: PBMCs. These receptors all come from a human donor in good health (CMV status not recorded). Some clones in this sample may be carry-over from other donors' samples. Each CDR3 is given with its conserved first and last residue. The order of the fields is clone size, V gene, D gene, J gene, CDR3 DNA, CDR3 protein. The D gene is left open where the match is weak. Not all rows give a size; the values are once, few, many and, for expanded clones, a class.

clone_size: few; v_call: TRBV12-3/TRBV12-4; d_call: TRBD1; j_call: TRBJ2-2; cdr3_nt: TGTGCCAGCAGTCCCTCCACAGGGGCTATGAACACCGGGGAGCTGTTTTTT; cdr3_aa: CASSPSTGAMNTGELFF
clone_size: many; v_call: TRBV7-2; d_call: NA; j_call: TRBJ1-2; cdr3_nt: TGTGCCAGCAGCTTGGAGCGGGGTGGCTACACCTTC; cdr3_aa: CASSLERGGYTF
clone_size: many; v_call: TRBV7-8; d_call: TRBD1; j_call: TRBJ1-4; cdr3_nt: TGTGCCAGCAGCACTTACCCCCGGGACAGGGGGAATGAAAAACTGTTTTTT; cdr3_aa: CASSTYPRDRGNEKLFF
clone_size: many; v_call: TRBV5-1; d_call: TRBD2; j_call: TRBJ2-1; cdr3_nt: TGCGCCAGCACCCAAATAGCGGGAGATGGTAGTGAGCAGTTCTTC; cdr3_aa: CASTQIAGDGSEQFF
clone_size: NA; v_call: TRBV29-1; d_call: NA; j_call: TRBJ1-1; cdr3_nt: TGCAGCGGGGGGGGCAGGGCGAACACTGAAGCTTTCTTT; cdr3_aa: CSGGGRANTEAFF
clone_size: few; v_call: TRBV6-1; d_call: NA; j_call: TRBJ2-7; cdr3_nt: TGTGCCAGCAGCCAATTAGACAGTAAGATTCCCTACGAGCAGTACTTC; cdr3_aa: CASSQLDSKIPYEQYF
clone_size: many; v_call: TRBV24-1; d_call: NA; j_call: TRBJ2-5; cdr3_nt: TGTGCCACCAGTGATTTAAGCGTCCAGTACTTC; cdr3_aa: CATSDLSVQYF
clone_size: many; v_call: TRBV7-6; d_call: NA; j_call: TRBJ2-3; cdr3_nt: TGTGCCAGCAGCCGGAAAGGGGCTAGTACGATTAGCACAGATACGCAGTATTTT; cdr3_aa: CASSRKGASTISTDTQYF
clone_size: many; v_call: TRBV9; d_call: NA; j_call: TRBJ2-1; cdr3_nt: TGTGCCAGCAGCGTAGTAGCGAACAATGAGCAGTTCTTC; cdr3_aa: CASSVVANNEQFF
clone_size: NA; v_call: TRBV12-5; d_call: TRBD2; j_call: TRBJ2-2; cdr3_nt: TGTGCTAGTGGCCCCTCGGGACTAGCCGGGGAGCTGTTTTTT; cdr3_aa: CASGPSGLAGELFF
clone_size: NA; v_call: TRBV5-6; d_call: TRBD2; j_call: TRBJ2-1; cdr3_nt: TGTGCCAGCAGCTTAGGACTAGCGGGGGAGCCCCAGTTCTTC; cdr3_aa: CASSLGLAGEPQFF
clone_size: many; v_call: TRBV11-2; d_call: NA; j_call: TRBJ2-5; cdr3_nt: TGTGCCAGCACTCCCTCGGGTCGAAAGACCCAGTACTTC; cdr3_aa: CASTPSGRKTQYF